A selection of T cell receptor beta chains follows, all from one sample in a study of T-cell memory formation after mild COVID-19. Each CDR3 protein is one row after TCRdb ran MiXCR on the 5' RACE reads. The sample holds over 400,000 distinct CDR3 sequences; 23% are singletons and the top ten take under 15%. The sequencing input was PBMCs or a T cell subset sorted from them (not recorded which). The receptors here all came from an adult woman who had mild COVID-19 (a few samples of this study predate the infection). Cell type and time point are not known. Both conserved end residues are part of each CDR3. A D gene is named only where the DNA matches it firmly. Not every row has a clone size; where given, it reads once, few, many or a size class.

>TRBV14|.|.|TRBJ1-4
CASSTRTVRDGEKLFF
TGTGCCAGCAGCACTCGGACAGTACGGGATGGGGAAAAACTGTTTTTT
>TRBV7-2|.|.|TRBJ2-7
CASSLGGPDEQYF
TGTGCCAGCAGCTTAGGGGGCCCCGACGAGCAGTACTTC
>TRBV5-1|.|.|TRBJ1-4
CASSSSLTDNNEKLFF
TGCGCCAGCAGCTCGAGCCTAACTGATAATAATGAAAAACTGTTTTTT
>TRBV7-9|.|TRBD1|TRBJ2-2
CASSSPVGTGGSTGELFF
TGTGCCAGCAGCAGCCCGGTGGGGACAGGGGGCTCCACCGGGGAGCTGTTTTTT
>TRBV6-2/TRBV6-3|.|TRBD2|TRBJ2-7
CASSYSQREKRYEQYF
TGTGCCAGCAGTTACTCCCAGCGGGAGAAGAGATACGAGCAGTACTTC
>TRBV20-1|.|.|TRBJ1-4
CSAREPGPVDEKLFF
TGCAGTGCTAGGGAACCAGGGCCGGTGGATGAAAAACTGTTTTTT
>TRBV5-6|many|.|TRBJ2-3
CASSRYDRASTDTQYF
TGTGCCAGCAGCCGGTACGACCGCGCTAGCACAGATACGCAGTATTTT
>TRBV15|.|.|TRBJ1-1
CATSRDGETEAFF
TGTGCCACCAGCAGAGATGGGGAAACTGAAGCTTTCTTT
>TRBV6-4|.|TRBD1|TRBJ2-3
CAASRLRQGKDTDTQYF
TGTGCCGCCTCCCGTTTGAGACAGGGGAAGGACACAGATACGCAGTATTTT
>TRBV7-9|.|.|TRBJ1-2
CASSPGPVGYTF
TGTGCCAGCAGCCCGGGACCTGTAGGCTACACCTTC
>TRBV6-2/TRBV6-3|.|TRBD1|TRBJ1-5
CASSSGLRGHQPQHF
TGTGCCAGCAGCAGCGGATTAAGGGGGCATCAGCCCCAGCATTTT
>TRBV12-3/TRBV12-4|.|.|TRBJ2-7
CASTLGQSSYEQYF
TGTGCCAGCACACTGGGGCAGAGCTCCTACGAGCAGTACTTC